This T cell receptor beta chain was identified during a study of blood T cell repertoires in COVID-19. The overall study: Sources were T cells, B-cell-depleted T cells, or PBMCs; the material itself was cDNA or gDNA.

In the authors' workflow: Reference gene primers were amplified, and this amplification served to estimate nucleated cell counts. Only in-frame clones appear in the TCRdb table, and some are missing; sequencing was by immunoSEQ multiplex PCR. V and J calls plus clone size are reproduced from that table; the DNA served to infer D and trimming. The sample contains approximately 220,000 clones, roughly nine tenths of which appear only once. This CDR3 has 19 residues. Per the germline V gene, CDR1 is SGHRS and CDR2 is YFSETQ. With V trimmed by 4 bases and J by 5 bases, 18 bases remained unmatched. This TCR was recovered from a middle-aged man with acute or convalescent COVID-19. The chain employs TRBV5-1 and TRBJ2-5, with 12 bases that match TRBD2. The sequenced sample consisted of peripheral blood. Here the CDR3 DNA reads TGCGCCAGCAGCCAGACCGGGCTAGCGGGAGGGCCGAGTAGGGAGACCCAGTACTTC. Its translation: CASSQTGLAGGPSRETQYF.